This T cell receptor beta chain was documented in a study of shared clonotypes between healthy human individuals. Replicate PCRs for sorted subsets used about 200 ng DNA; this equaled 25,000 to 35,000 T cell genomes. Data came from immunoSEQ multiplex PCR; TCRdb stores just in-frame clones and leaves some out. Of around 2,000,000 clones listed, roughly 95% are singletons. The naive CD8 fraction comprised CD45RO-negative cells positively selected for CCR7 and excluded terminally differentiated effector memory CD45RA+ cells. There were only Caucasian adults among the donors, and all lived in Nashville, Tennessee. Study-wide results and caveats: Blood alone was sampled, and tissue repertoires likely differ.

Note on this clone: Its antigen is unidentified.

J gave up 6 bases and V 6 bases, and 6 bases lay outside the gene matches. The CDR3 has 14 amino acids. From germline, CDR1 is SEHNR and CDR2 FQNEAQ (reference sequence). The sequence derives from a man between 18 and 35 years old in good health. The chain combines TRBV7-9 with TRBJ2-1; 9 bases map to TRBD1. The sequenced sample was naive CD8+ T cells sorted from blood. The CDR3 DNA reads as TGTGCCAGCAGGGATAAGACAGGGGGCAATGAGCAGTTCTTC. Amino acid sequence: CASRDKTGGNEQFF.